Each of the 2 T cell receptor beta chains below was sequenced from the same sample in a study of cytomegalovirus exposure and HLA in healthy donors. Data came from immunoSEQ multiplex PCR; TCRdb stores just in-frame clones and leaves some out. This table holds roughly 60,000 clones, 92% found once. Sequenced sample: PBMCs. Receptors originate from a woman aged 18-30 years in good health and CMV-seronegative.

The chain joins TRBV19 to TRBJ2-7, with a possible D match to TRBD1 (6 bases). CDR3 length: 15 residues. V lost 4 bases, J lost 4 bases, and 17 bases lay in between. Looked up from germline, CDR1 is LNHDA and CDR2 is SQIVND (reference sequence). CDR3 sequence reads: CASSTTSRDIYEQYF. In DNA form, the CDR3 reads TGTGCCAGTAGTACCACGTCCCGGGACATTTACGAGCAGTACTTC.

The chain is built from TRBV5-1 and TRBJ2-5, with 11 bases identical to TRBD2. The germline CDR1 and CDR2 sequences are SGHRS and YFSETQ. The CDR3 spans 16 residues. The V segment lost 2 bases and the J segment 3 bases; nucleotides outside the gene matches: 6. The CDR3, as DNA: TGCGCCAGCAGCTTTACTCCGGGACTAGCGGAAGAGACCCAGTACTTC. This encodes CASSFTPGLAEETQYF. The complete variable domain, with remaining parts taken from reference TRBV5-1 and TRBJ2-5, reads KAGVTQTPRYLIKTRGQQVTLSCSPISGHRSVSWYQQTPGQGLQFLFEYFSETQRNKGNFPGRFSGRQFSNSRSEMNVSTLELGDSALYLCASSFTPGLAEETQYFGPGTRLLVL.